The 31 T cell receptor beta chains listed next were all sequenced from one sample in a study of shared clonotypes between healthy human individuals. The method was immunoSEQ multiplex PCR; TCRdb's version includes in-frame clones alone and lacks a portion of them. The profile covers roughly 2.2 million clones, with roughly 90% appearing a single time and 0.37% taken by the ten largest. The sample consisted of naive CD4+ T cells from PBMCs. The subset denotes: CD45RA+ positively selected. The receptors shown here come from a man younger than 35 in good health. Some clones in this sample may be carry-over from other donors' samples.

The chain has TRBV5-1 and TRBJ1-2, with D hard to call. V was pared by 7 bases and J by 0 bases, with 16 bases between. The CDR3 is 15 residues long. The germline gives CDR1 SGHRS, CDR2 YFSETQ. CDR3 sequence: CASRPNRETNYGYTF. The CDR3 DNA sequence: TGCGCCAGCCGACCTAACAGAGAGACTAACTATGGCTACACCTTC.

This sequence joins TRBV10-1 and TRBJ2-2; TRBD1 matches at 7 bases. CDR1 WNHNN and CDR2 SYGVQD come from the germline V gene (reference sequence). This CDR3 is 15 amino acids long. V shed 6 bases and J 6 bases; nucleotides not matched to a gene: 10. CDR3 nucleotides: TGCGCCAGCAGAAAAACCCGGGACAGCGCCGGGGAGCTGTTTTTT. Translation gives CASRKTRDSAGELFF.

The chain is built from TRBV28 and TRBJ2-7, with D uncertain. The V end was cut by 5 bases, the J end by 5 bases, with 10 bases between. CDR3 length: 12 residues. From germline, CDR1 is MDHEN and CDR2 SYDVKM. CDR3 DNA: TGTGCCAGCAGTCTAATAGGGAACGAGCAGTACTTC. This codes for CASSLIGNEQYF. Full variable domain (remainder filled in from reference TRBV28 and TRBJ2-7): DVKVTQSSRYLVKRTGEKVFLECVQDMDHENMFWYRQDPGLGLRLIYFSYDVKMKEKGDIPEGYSVSREKKERFSLILESASTNQTSMYLCASSLIGNEQYFGPGTRLTVT.

The CDR3 DNA sequence: TGTGCCAGCCGCCTGTCGGGGGTTGATAATGAAAAACTGTTTTTT. It yields the protein CASRLSGVDNEKLFF. J is TRBJ1-4 and V is TRBV2, with TRBD1 as a possible D gene (5 bases). Trimming left V 8 bases short and J 4 bases short, with 17 bases between. The CDR3 totals 15 residues. Germline lookup yields CDR1 SNHLY and CDR2 FYNNEI.

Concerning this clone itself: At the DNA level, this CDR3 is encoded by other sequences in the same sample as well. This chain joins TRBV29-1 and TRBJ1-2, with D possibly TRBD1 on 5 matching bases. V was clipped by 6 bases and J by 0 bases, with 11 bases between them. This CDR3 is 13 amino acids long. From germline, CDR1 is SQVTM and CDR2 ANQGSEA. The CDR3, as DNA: TGCAGCGTCGGGACGGCAGCTAACTATGGCTACACCTTC. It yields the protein CSVGTAANYGYTF.

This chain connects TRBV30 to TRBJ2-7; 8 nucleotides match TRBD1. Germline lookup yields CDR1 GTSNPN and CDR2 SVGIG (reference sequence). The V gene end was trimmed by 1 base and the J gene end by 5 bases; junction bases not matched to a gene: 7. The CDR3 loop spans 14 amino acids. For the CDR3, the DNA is TGTGCCTGGAGTGCCGACAGGGGTCCCCACGAGCAGTACTTC. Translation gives CAWSADRGPHEQYF.

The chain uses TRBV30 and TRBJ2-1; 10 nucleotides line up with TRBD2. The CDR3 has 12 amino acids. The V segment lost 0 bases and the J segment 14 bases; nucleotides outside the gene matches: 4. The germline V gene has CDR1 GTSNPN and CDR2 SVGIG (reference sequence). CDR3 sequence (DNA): TGTGCCTGGAGTGTAGAGGGGACTAGCGAGTTCTTC. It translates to CAWSVEGTSEFF.

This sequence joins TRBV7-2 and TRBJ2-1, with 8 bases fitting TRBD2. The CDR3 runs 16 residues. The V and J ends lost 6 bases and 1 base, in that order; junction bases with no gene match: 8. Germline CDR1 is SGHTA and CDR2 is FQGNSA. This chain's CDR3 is CASRRAGTRSYNEQFF. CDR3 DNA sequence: TGTGCCAGCAGGCGGGCCGGGACTAGGTCCTACAATGAGCAGTTCTTC.

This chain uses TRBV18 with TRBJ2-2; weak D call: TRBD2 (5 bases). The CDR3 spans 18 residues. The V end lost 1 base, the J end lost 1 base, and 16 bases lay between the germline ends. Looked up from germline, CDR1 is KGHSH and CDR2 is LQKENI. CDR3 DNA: TGTGCCAGCTCACCACTACTAATGACTGGGAGGAACACCGGGGAGCTGTTTTTT. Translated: CASSPLLMTGRNTGELFF.

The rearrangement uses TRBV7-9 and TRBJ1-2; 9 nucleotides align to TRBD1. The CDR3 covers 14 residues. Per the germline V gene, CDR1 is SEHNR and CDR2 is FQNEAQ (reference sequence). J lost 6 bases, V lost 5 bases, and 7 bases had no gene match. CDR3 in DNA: TGTGCCAGCAGCCTGGGACAGGGAGTCCATGGCTACACCTTC. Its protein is CASSLGQGVHGYTF.

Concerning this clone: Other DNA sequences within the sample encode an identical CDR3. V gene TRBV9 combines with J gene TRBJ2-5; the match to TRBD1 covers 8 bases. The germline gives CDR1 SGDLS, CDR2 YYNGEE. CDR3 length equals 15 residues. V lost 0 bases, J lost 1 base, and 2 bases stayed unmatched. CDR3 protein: CASSVDGTGQETQYF. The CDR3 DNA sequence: TGTGCCAGCAGCGTAGATGGGACAGGCCAAGAGACCCAGTACTTC.

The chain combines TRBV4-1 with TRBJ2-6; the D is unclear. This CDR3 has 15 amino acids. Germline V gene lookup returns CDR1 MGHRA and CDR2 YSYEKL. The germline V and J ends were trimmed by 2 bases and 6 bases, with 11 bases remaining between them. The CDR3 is CASSQNFGVANVLTF. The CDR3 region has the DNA TGCGCCAGCAGCCAAAATTTCGGTGTGGCCAACGTCCTGACTTTC.

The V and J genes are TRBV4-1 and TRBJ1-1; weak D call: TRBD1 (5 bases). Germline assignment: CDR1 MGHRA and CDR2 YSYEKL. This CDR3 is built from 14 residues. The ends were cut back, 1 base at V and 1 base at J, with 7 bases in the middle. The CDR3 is CASSQGGGNTEAFF. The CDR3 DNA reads TGCGCCAGCAGCCAAGGCGGGGGGAACACTGAAGCTTTCTTT.

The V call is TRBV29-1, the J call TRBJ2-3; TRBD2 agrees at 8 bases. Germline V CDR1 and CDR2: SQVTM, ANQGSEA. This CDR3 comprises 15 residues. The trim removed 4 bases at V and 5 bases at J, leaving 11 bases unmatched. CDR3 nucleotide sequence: TGCAGCGTTGGCGCCCCGGGGGGGTATAAAGATACGCAGTATTTT. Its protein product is CSVGAPGGYKDTQYF.

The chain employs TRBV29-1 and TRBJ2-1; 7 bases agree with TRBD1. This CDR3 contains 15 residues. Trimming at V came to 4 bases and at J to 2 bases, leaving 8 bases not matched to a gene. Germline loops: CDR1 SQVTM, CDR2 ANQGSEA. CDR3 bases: TGCAGCGTTGGTTTCCGTCAGGGGGCCTACAATGAGCAGTTCTTC. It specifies CSVGFRQGAYNEQFF.

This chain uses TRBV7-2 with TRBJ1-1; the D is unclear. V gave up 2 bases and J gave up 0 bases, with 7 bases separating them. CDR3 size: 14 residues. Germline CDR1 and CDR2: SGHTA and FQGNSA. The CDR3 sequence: CASSLRAMNTEAFF. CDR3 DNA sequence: TGTGCCAGCAGCTTACGGGCCATGAACACTGAAGCTTTCTTT.

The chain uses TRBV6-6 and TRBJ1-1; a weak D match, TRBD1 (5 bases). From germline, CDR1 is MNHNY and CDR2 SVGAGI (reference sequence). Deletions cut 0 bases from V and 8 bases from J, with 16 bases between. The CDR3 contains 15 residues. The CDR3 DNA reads TGTGCCAGCAGTTACTCTAAGGGGCGGTCCGGGGAAGCTTTCTTT. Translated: CASSYSKGRSGEAFF.

The CDR3 DNA is TGCGCCAGCAGCTTGGGACAGGCAAGTGGCTACACCTTC. Amino acids: CASSLGQASGYTF. The chain carries TRBV5-1 and TRBJ1-2, with D possibly being TRBD1 (6 bases). The germline gives CDR1 SGHRS, CDR2 YFSETQ. The germline V and J ends were trimmed by 0 bases and 7 bases, with 10 bases remaining between them. This CDR3 comprises 13 residues.

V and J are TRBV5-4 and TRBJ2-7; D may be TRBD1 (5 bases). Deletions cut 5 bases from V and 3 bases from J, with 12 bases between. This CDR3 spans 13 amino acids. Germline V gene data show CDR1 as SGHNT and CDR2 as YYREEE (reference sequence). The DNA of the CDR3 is TGTGCCAGCAGGGTCGGGCAGGGCTACGAGCAGTACTTC. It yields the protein CASRVGQGYEQYF.

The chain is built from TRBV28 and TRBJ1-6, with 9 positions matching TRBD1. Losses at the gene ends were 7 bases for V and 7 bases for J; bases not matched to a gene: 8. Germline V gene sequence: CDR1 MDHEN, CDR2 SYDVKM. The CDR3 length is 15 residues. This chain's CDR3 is CASTLPGQGNSPLHF. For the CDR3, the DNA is TGTGCCAGCACCCTACCGGGACAGGGAAATTCACCCCTCCACTTT.

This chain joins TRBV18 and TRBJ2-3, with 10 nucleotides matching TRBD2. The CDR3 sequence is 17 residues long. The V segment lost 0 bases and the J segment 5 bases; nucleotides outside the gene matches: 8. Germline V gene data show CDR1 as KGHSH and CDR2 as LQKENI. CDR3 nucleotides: TGTGCCAGCTCACCACCGTCTAGCGGGAGACATCAAGATACGCAGTATTTT. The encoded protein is CASSPPSSGRHQDTQYF.

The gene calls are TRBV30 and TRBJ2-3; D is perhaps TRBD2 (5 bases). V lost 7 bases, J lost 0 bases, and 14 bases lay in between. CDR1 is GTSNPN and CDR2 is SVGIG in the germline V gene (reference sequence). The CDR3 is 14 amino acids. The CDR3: CASPVGGSTDTQYF. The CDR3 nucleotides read TGTGCCTCCCCGGTGGGCGGGAGCACAGATACGCAGTATTTT.

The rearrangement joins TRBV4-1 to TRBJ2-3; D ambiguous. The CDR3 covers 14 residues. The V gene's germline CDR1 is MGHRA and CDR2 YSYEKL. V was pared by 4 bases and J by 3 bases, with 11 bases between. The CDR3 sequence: CASSLNVATDTQYF. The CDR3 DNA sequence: TGCGCCAGCAGCCTAAACGTGGCTACAGATACGCAGTATTTT.

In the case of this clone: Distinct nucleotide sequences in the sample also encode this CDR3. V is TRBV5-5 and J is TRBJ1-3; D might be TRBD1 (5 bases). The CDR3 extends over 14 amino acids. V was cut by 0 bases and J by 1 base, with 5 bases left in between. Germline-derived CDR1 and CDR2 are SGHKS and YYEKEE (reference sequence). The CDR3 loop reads CASSLAGSGNTIYF. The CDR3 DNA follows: TGTGCCAGCAGCTTGGCAGGGTCTGGAAACACCATATATTTT.

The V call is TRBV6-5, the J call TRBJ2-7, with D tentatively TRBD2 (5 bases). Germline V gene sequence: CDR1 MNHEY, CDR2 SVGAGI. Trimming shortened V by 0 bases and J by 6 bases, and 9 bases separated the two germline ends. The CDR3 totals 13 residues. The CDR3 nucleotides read TGTGCCAGCAGTTACTCTTCAGCGGCCGAGCAGTACTTC. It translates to CASSYSSAAEQYF.

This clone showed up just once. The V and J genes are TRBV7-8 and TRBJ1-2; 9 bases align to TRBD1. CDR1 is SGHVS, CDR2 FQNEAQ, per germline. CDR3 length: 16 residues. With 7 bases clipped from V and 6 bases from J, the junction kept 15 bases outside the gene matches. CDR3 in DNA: TGTGCCAGCAACTCCGGGACAGGGCCCTTGTTGGATGGCTACACCTTC. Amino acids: CASNSGTGPLLDGYTF.

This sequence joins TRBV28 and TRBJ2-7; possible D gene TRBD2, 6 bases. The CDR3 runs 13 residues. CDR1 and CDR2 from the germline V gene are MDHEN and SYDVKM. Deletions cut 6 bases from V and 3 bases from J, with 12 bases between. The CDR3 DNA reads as TGTGCCAGCAGGATCTCCGGGGGCTACGAGCAGTACTTC. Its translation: CASRISGGYEQYF.

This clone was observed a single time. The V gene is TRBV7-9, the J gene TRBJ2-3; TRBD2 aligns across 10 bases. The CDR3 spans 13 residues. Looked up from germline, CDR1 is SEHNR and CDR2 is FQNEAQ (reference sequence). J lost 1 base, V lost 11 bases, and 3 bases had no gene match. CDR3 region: CAGGTSGTDTQYF. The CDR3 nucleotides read TGTGCCGGAGGGACTAGCGGCACAGATACGCAGTATTTT.

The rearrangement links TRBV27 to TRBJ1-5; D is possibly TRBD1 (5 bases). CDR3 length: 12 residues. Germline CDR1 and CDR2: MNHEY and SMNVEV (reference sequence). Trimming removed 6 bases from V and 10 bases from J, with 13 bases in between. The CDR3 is CASRGAADPQHF. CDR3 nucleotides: TGTGCCAGCAGAGGGGCCGCGGATCCCCAGCATTTT.

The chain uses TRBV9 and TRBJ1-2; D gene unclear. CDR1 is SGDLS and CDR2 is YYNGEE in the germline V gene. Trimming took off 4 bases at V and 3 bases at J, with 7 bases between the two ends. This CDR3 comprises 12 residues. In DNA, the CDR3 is TGTGCCAGCAGCAGGACGTACTATGGCTACACCTTC. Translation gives CASSRTYYGYTF.

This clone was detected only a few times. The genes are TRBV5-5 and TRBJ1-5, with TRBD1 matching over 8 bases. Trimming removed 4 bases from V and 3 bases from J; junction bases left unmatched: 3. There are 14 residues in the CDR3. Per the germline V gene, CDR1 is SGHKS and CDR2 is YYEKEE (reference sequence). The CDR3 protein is CASSQTGVNQPQHF. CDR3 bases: TGTGCCAGCAGCCAGACAGGGGTCAATCAGCCCCAGCATTTT.